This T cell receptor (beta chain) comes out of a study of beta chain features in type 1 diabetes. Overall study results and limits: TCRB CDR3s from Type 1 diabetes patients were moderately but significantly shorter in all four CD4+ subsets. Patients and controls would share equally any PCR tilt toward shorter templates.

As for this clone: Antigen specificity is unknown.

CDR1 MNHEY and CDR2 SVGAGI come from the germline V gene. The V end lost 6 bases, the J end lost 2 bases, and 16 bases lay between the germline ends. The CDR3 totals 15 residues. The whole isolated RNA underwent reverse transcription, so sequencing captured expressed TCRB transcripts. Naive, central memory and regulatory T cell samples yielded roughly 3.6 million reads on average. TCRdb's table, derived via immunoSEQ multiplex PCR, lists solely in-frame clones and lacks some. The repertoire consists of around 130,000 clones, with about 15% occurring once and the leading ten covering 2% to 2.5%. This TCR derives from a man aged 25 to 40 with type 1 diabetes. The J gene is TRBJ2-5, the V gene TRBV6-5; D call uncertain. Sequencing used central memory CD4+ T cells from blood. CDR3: CASSPGYGSQETQYF. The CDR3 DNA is TGTGCCAGCAGCCCCGGATATGGTTCACAAGAGACCCAGTACTTC.